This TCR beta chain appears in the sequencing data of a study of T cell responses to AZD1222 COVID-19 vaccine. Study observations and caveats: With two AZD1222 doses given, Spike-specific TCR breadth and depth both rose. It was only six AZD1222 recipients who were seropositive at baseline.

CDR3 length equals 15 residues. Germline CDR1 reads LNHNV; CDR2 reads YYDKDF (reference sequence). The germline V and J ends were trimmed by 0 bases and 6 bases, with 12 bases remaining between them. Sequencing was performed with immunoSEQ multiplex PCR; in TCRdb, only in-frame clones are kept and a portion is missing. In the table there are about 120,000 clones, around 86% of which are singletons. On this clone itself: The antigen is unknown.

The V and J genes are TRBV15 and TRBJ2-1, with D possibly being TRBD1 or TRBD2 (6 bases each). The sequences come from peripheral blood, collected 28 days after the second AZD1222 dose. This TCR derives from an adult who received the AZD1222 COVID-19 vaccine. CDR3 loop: CATSRELGGSNEQFF. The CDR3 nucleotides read TGTGCCACCAGCAGAGAATTGGGGGGCTCCAATGAGCAGTTCTTC.